This T cell receptor beta chain was retrieved from a study of beta chain features in type 1 diabetes. Germline V gene lookup returns CDR1 MNHNS and CDR2 SASEGT. V shed 8 bases and J 1 base; nucleotides not matched to a gene: 3. The CDR3 loop spans 13 amino acids. A remark on this clone: Its antigen is unknown.

Points from the study as a whole: Possible PCR preference for shorter templates applied equally to patients and controls. Any HLA effect on TCRB rearrangement was left unresolved by small sub-analyses. Insertions were fewer and deletions more numerous at VDJ junctions in type 1 diabetes patients.

cDNA synthesis used the whole RNA isolate, giving expressed TCRB sequences. Naive, central memory and regulatory T cell samples averaged approximately 3.6 million immunoSEQ reads each. Clones were read by immunoSEQ multiplex PCR, and TCRdb kept only the in-frame ones, dropping some. The sample has under 400,000 clones; roughly 12% are singletons. Sample: naive CD4+ T cells from blood. The chain recombines TRBV6-1 with TRBJ1-1; 8 bases line up with TRBD1. The source of this sequence is a man younger than 35 in good health. CDR3 in DNA: TGTGCCAGCTCTGGACAGGGGAACACTGAAGCTTTCTTT. Its protein is CASSGQGNTEAFF.